This TCR beta chain stems from a study of T-cell memory formation after mild COVID-19. Study-level findings and limits: Clones shrinking between day 15 and 85 showed a balanced CD4/CD8 split, and those that grew later tilted toward CD4+. Among clones peaking at day 37 in the second wave, SARS-CoV-2 specificity remained unconfirmed. CM and EM subsets held most contracting CD4+ clones; EMRA held CD8+ ones.

The CDR3 consists of 14 residues. Germline values: CDR1 SGHTA, CDR2 FQGNSA. The V end lost 2 bases, the J end lost 0 bases, and 7 bases lay between the germline ends. TCRalpha and TCRbeta libraries used 5'RACE with constant-segment primers and UMIs. In TCRdb, the 5' RACE reads were re-called with MiXCR into one record per CDR3 protein. Among about 360,000 distinct CDR3 sequences, 10% to 15% were seen once, and the ten largest hold roughly a fifth. This clonotype was seen a few times. The antigen is unknown. This sequence joins TRBV7-2 and TRBJ1-1; no reliable D call. The sequence derives from a young man who had mild COVID-19 (a few samples of this study predate the infection). Cell type and time point are not known. The specimen sequenced was PBMCs or a T cell subset sorted from them (not recorded which). CDR3 sequence: CASSLWVMNTEAFF. CDR3 DNA sequence: TGTGCCAGCAGCTTATGGGTTATGAACACTGAAGCTTTCTTT.